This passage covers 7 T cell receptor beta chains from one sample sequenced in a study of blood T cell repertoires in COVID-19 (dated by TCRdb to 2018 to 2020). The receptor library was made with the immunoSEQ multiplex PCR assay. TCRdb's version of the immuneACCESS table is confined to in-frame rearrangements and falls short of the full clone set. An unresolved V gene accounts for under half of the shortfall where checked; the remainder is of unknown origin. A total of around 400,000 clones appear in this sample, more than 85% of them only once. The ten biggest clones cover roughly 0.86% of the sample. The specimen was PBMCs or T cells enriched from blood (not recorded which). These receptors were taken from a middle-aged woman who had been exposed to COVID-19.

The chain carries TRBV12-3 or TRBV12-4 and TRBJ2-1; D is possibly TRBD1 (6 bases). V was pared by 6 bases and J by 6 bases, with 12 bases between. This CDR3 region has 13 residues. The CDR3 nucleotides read TGTGCCAGCAGGATACAGGGAGTCAATGAGCAGTTCTTC. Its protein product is CASRIQGVNEQFF.

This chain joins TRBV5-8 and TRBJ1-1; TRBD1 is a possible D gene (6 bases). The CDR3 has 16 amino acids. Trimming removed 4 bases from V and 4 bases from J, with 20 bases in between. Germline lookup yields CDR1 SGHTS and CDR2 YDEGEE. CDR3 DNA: TGTGCCAGCAGCCGAGGGGGGGCCATTGGTGGCACTGAAGCTTTCTTT. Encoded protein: CASSRGGAIGGTEAFF.

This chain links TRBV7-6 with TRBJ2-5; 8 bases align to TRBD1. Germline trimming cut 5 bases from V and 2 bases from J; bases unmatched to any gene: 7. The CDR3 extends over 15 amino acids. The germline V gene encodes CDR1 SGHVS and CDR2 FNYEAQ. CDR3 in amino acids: CASSMTGVSQETQYF. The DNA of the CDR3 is TGTGCCAGCAGCATGACAGGGGTTTCTCAAGAGACCCAGTACTTC.

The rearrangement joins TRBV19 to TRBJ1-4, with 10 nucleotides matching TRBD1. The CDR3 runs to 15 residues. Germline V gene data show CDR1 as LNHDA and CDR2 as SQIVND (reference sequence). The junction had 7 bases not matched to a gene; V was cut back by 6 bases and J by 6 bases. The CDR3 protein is CASSLAGTGDEKLFF. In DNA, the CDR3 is TGTGCCAGTAGCCTCGCCGGGACAGGGGATGAAAAACTGTTTTTT.

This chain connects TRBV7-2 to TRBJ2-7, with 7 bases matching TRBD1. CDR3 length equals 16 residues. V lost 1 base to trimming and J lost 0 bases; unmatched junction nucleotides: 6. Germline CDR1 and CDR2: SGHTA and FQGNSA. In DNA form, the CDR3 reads TGTGCCAGCAGCTTAGGGCAGACAGGGAGCTCCTACGAGCAGTACTTC. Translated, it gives CASSLGQTGSSYEQYF.

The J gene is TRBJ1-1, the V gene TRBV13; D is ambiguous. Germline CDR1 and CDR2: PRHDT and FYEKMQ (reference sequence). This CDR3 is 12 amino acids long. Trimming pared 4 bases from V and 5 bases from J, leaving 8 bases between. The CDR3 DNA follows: TGTGCCAGCAGCTCAGTAATGACTGAAGCTTTCTTT. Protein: CASSSVMTEAFF.

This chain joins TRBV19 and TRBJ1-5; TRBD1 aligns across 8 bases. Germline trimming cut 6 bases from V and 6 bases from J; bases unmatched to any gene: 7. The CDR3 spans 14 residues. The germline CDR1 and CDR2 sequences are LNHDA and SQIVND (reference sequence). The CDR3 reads CASRDRERSQPQHF. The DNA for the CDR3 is TGTGCCAGTAGGGACAGGGAGAGATCTCAGCCCCAGCATTTT.